The entry below describes one TCR beta chain. Profiled with immunoSEQ multiplex PCR; TCRdb holds only in-frame clones, not every one. Of about 97,000 clones listed, approximately 72% were seen once; the top ten hold 2.5% to 3%. V gave up 3 bases and J gave up 7 bases; unmatched junction bases: 11. The germline gives CDR1 SGHVS, CDR2 FQNEAQ. The CDR3 has 15 amino acids. This sample was taken from a study of radiotherapy plus CTLA-4 blockade in lung cancer. The source is a human donor with non-small cell lung cancer who had a partial response to radiotherapy plus ipilimumab. Some clones in this sample may be carry-over from other donors' samples. The V gene is TRBV7-8, the J gene TRBJ2-7, with 8 positions matching TRBD2. This sample comprised peripheral blood, obtained from a patient treated with radiotherapy plus ipilimumab. The CDR3 region has the DNA TGTGCCAGCAGCTTCCCGGCGGGGGGTTTTTTGGAGCAGTACTTC. It specifies CASSFPAGGFLEQYF.